Listed below are T cell receptor beta chains from one sample, sequenced in a study of blood T cell repertoires in COVID-19. Data came from immunoSEQ multiplex PCR; TCRdb stores just in-frame clones and leaves some out. The repertoire holds under 250,000 clones, with about 85% as singletons. Sequenced input: peripheral blood. The receptors derive from a man aged 18-30 years with active or convalescent COVID-19. Each CDR3 is given with its conserved first and last residue. Each record gives: D gene, V gene, clone size, CDR3 length, J gene, CDR3 DNA, CDR3 protein. A D gene is named only where the DNA matches it firmly. Not all rows give a size; the values are once, few, many and, for expanded clones, a class.

.,TRBV28,.,16,TRBJ1-4,TGTGCCAGCAGTGTGAGCACAGGCGAGAATAATGAAAAACTGTTTTTT,CASSVSTGENNEKLFF
TRBD1,TRBV30,.,13,TRBJ1-2,TGTGCCTGGAGTTTAGGGGGCGGAGGTGGCTACACCTTC,CAWSLGGGGGYTF
.,TRBV6-6,.,15,TRBJ2-2,TGTGCCAGCACCCCCCGGGGGTTTTTCACTGGGGAGCTGTTTTTT,CASTPRGFFTGELFF
TRBD2,TRBV7-9,.,16,TRBJ2-5,TGTGCCAGCAGCTTAAAAAGCGGGGCCGGAGGGGAGACCCAGTACTTC,CASSLKSGAGGETQYF
.,TRBV30,.,14,TRBJ2-5,TGTGCCTGGAGTGTATGGCGGAACCAAGAGACCCAGTACTTC,CAWSVWRNQETQYF
TRBD2,TRBV6-6,.,16,TRBJ2-1,TGTGCCAGCAGCCGCCCGGGTAGCGGGAGAAAGGGTGAGCAGTTCTTC,CASSRPGSGRKGEQFF
TRBD1,TRBV3-1/TRBV3-2,.,18,TRBJ2-3,TGTGCCAGCAGCCAAGATATCCCAGGGGGCCGGATCGCAGATACGCAGTATTTT,CASSQDIPGGRIADTQYF
TRBD2,TRBV29-1,.,16,TRBJ2-3,TGCAGCGTGTCTACGGGGGGTGGCTGGTCCACAGATACGCAGTATTTT,CSVSTGGGWSTDTQYF
.,TRBV6-2/TRBV6-3,.,13,TRBJ1-1,TGTGCCAGCAGCGCACAGGGTAACACTGAAGCTTTCTTT,CASSAQGNTEAFF
.,TRBV5-6,.,18,TRBJ1-5,TGTGCCAGCAGCTTCTATACGGGGGAGCTGGTCGTAGACCAGCCCCAGCATTTT,CASSFYTGELVVDQPQHF
TRBD2,TRBV7-2,.,13,TRBJ2-7,TGTGCCAGCAGCTGGACTAGCCGTCGCGAGCAGTACTTC,CASSWTSRREQYF
TRBD2,TRBV7-6,once,15,TRBJ2-3,TGTGCCGGACGGGGGGGACAAGCTTCCACAGATACGCAGTATTTT,CAGRGGQASTDTQYF
.,TRBV30,.,15,TRBJ1-6,TGTGCCTCCTCAGTCGGGGGGGCGGGAATTTCACCCCTCCACTTT,CASSVGGAGISPLHF
.,TRBV5-1,.,17,TRBJ2-6,TGCGCCAGCAGCTTGGGGACAGCCATCTCTGGGGCCAACGTCCTGACTTTC,CASSLGTAISGANVLTF
.,TRBV20-1,.,11,TRBJ1-1,TGCAGTGCCGGGGTAGGAACTGAAGCTTTCTTT,CSAGVGTEAFF
.,TRBV4-3,.,13,TRBJ1-5,TGCGCCAGCAGCCAAGACAGATATCAGCCCCAGCATTTT,CASSQDRYQPQHF
.,TRBV5-5,.,15,TRBJ1-4,TGTGCCAGCAGCTTGGTGGGAGAGAGAGGTGAAAAACTGTTTTTT,CASSLVGERGEKLFF
.,TRBV2,.,15,TRBJ1-5,TGTGCCAGCACCACCGGGGCCATTAGCGGGCAGCCCCAGCATTTT,CASTTGAISGQPQHF
.,TRBV9,.,16,TRBJ2-5,TGTGCCAGCAGCGCCGGGGAATCAGCTTGGCTAGAGACCCAGTACTTC,CASSAGESAWLETQYF
.,TRBV7-9,.,14,TRBJ1-4,TGTGCCAGCCTCCCCACCGGGATTAATGAAAAACTGTTTTTT,CASLPTGINEKLFF
.,TRBV29-1,.,15,TRBJ1-1,TGCAGCGTCAAGCGAAGGACAGATAGCAACACTGAAGCTTTCTTT,CSVKRRTDSNTEAFF
.,TRBV19,.,12,TRBJ2-7,TGTGCCAGTAGACAGGGCTCCTACGAGCAGTACTTC,CASRQGSYEQYF
.,TRBV10-1,.,12,TRBJ1-2,TGCGCCACCTTCCACCGGGATCCTGGCTACACCTTC,CATFHRDPGYTF
TRBD2,TRBV5-4,few,19,TRBJ2-1,TGTGCCAGCAGCTTGGGGGGGACTAGCGGGAGCTTGCGTTACAATGAGCAGTTCTTC,CASSLGGTSGSLRYNEQFF
TRBD2,TRBV28,.,15,TRBJ2-2,TGTGCCAGCAGTACGGCGGGAGCGGGGACCGGGGAGCTGTTTTTT,CASSTAGAGTGELFF
.,TRBV6-5,few,13,TRBJ1-5,TGTGCCAGCAGTTCCAGTAATGTTCAGCCCCAGCATTTT,CASSSSNVQPQHF